Sequencing of this T cell receptor (beta chain) was carried out in a study of regulatory T cells in long-lasting Graves disease. Sequencing libraries for TCR beta were prepared with iRepertoire HTBI primers and Arm-PCR of CDR3 regions. TCRdb re-called the multiplex PCR reads through MiXCR, storing one row per CDR3 protein. The sample has roughly 470,000 distinct CDR3 sequences, 20% seen once. Study-wide results and limits: New patients shared approximately 970 public clonotypes, and persistent patients shared more, with about 2,700.

Remarks on this clonotype: Its antigen is currently unknown.

V was clipped by 4 bases and J by 5 bases; unmatched bases: 8. Per germline, CDR1 SQVTM and CDR2 ANQGSEA. This CDR3 has 15 residues. Time point described: persistent/refractory GD, antithyroid drugs over 5 years with positive TRAb. After RNA was extracted from PBMCs, the TCR library was made from it. Criteria from the American Thyroid Association guidelines were applied to diagnose Graves' disease. The patients included were those that came from an endocrinology department in Xi'an, China. Roughly 9.2-milliliter peripheral blood samples went into EDTA tubes. The rearrangement joins TRBV29-1 to TRBJ2-1, with 10 bases lining up with TRBD2. The specimen was peripheral blood mononuclear cells (PBMCs), collected when the disease was refractory, from a patient treated with antithyroid drugs. This receptor was obtained from a female donor with Graves disease. The CDR3 DNA reads as TGCAGCGTTGCCGTAGCGGGAGGTTCGAACAATGAGCAGTTCTTC. Translated, it gives CSVAVAGGSNNEQFF.